These 19 T cell receptor beta chains were sequenced from one sample in a study of cytomegalovirus exposure and HLA in healthy donors. Primers for the PCR totalled 60 Vbeta and 13 Jbeta. The protocol was immunoSEQ multiplex PCR, while the TCRdb copy is restricted to in-frame clones and leaves out a portion. This sample has fewer than 95,000 clones; 73% occur once, and the top ten carry 16%. The sequenced sample consisted of PBMCs. These receptor sequences come from a woman in her forties in good health and CMV-seropositive.

This clone was detected a few times. An end of the junction does not agree with germline; a read error may underlie this. Other nucleotide sequences in the sample specify the same CDR3. V is TRBV7-8 and J is TRBJ2-7, with D possibly being TRBD2 (5 bases). CDR1 SGHVS and CDR2 FQNEAQ come from the germline V gene. The CDR3 runs to 14 residues. CDR3 residues: CASSLGGGSYEQYF. The CDR3 DNA reads TGTGCCAGCAGCTTAGGAGGAGGATCCTACGAGCAGTATTTC.

Note on this clone: The germline gene is not matched at one end of the junction; a read error may be the cause. DNA for the CDR3: TGTGCTAGCAGCTTAGGTACTAGCGGGGCCCTGGAGACCCAGTACTTC. It specifies CASSLGTSGALETQYF. The chain recombines TRBV7-7 with TRBJ2-5; 10 nucleotides match TRBD2. Germline CDR1 is SSHAT and CDR2 is FNYEAQ (reference sequence). The CDR3 has 16 residues.

This clone is a singleton in its sample. The genes are TRBV12-5 and TRBJ2-1; 12 bases agree with TRBD1. Germline V CDR1 and CDR2: LGHNT, FRNRAP. The CDR3 totals 15 residues. The junction had 6 bases not matched to a gene; V was cut back by 6 bases and J by 6 bases. CDR3 residues: CASGAGQGAGNEQFF. The CDR3 coding sequence is TGTGCTAGTGGAGCGGGACAGGGGGCCGGCAATGAGCAGTTCTTC.

The V and J genes are TRBV4-2 and TRBJ1-5; unclear D gene. The CDR3 extends over 15 amino acids. Between the trimmed V and J ends, which lost 1 base and 5 bases, there was a span of 12 bases. The germline CDR1 and CDR2 sequences are LGHNA and YNFKEQ. The CDR3 DNA reads as TGTGCCAGCAGCCAAGTCGGAGGAGATTATCAGCCCCAGCATTTT. Protein: CASSQVGGDYQPQHF.

This clone was counted once. This chain links TRBV15 with TRBJ1-4; 8 positions agree with TRBD1. The CDR3 totals 13 residues. The trim removed 9 bases at V and 7 bases at J, leaving 7 bases unmatched. Germline assignment: CDR1 LNHNV and CDR2 YYDKDF (reference sequence). CDR3 coding DNA: TGTGCCACGACCCGCAGGGGGCGTGAAAAACTGTTTTTT. Translating it yields CATTRRGREKLFF.

The chain has TRBV19 and TRBJ2-2, with a tentative D call TRBD1 (6 bases). Germline assignment: CDR1 LNHDA and CDR2 SQIVND (reference sequence). The V end was cut by 6 bases, the J end by 5 bases, with 19 bases between. The CDR3 runs 16 residues. The CDR3 bases are TGTGCCAGTAGGACAGGAGGAAGATATCCGACCGGGGAGCTGTTTTTT. Protein: CASRTGGRYPTGELFF.

This chain links TRBV6-6 with TRBJ1-5; tentatively, D is TRBD1 (5 bases). Germline V CDR1 and CDR2: MNHNY, SVGAGI (reference sequence). CDR3 size: 16 residues. Deletions cut 2 bases from V and 0 bases from J, with 11 bases between. The CDR3 is CASSYPTEYSNQPQHF. The CDR3 DNA sequence: TGTGCCAGCAGTTACCCGACAGAATATAGCAATCAGCCCCAGCATTTT.

V and J are TRBV5-4 and TRBJ1-1; 9 bases are a match to TRBD1. Germline CDR1 and CDR2: SGHNT and YYREEE (reference sequence). V lost 5 bases, J lost 0 bases, and 5 bases stayed unmatched. The CDR3 spans 15 residues. In DNA, the CDR3 is TGTGCCAGCAGACAACAGGGGGCGCTGAACACTGAAGCTTTCTTT. Protein: CASRQQGALNTEAFF.

The rearrangement links TRBV5-5 to TRBJ1-4; D possibly corresponds to TRBD1 (5 bases). V was trimmed by 4 bases and J by 0 bases, leaving 13 bases between them. Germline-derived CDR1 and CDR2 are SGHKS and YYEKEE (reference sequence). The CDR3 contains 16 residues. CDR3 DNA: TGTGCCAGCAGCAGGACACCGCATGCAACTAATGAAAAACTGTTTTTT. This sequence encodes CASSRTPHATNEKLFF. Looking up the rest from reference TRBV5-5 and TRBJ1-4 gives the full variable domain: DAGVTQSPTHLIKTRGQQVTLRCSPISGHKSVSWYQQVLGQGPQFIFQYYEKEERGRGNFPDRFSARQFPNYSSELNVNALLLGDSALYLCASSRTPHATNEKLFFGSGTQLSVL.

In this sample, this clone turned up once. This chain joins TRBV2 and TRBJ2-2, with TRBD1 identical over 10 bases. From germline, CDR1 is SNHLY and CDR2 FYNNEI. The V segment lost 5 bases and the J segment 5 bases; nucleotides outside the gene matches: 5. The CDR3 is 15 residues long. CDR3 sequence reads: CASSRDRGPTGELFF. As DNA, the CDR3 is TGTGCCAGCAGTAGAGACAGGGGGCCTACCGGGGAGCTGTTTTTT.

The chain combines TRBV4-3 with TRBJ2-3; weak D call: TRBD1 (5 bases). The CDR3 loop spans 17 amino acids. Germline CDR1 LGHNA, CDR2 YSLEER. The V gene lost 1 base and the J gene lost 8 bases, with 22 bases spanning the gap. The CDR3 DNA follows: TGCGCCAGCAGCCAAGTATTAGGACAAGCCTCACCGCGTACGCAGTATTTT. Protein: CASSQVLGQASPRTQYF.

V gene TRBV4-1 combines with J gene TRBJ2-5; 11 bases fit TRBD2. Germline CDR1 MGHRA, CDR2 YSYEKL. J lost 0 bases, V lost 6 bases, and 18 bases had no gene match. The CDR3 runs to 20 residues. The DNA of the CDR3 is TGCGCCAGCAGTCCAAGATCGATGGCGGCTAGCGGGGGGTACCAAGAGACCCAGTACTTC. Amino acids: CASSPRSMAASGGYQETQYF.

This chain links TRBV6-1 with TRBJ2-7; 9 bases fit TRBD1. Trimming took 11 bases from V and 1 from J; bases not matched to a gene: 12. Germline V gene data show CDR1 as MNHNS and CDR2 as SASEGT. This CDR3 contains 15 residues. CDR3 nucleotide sequence: TGTGCCGGGGGGGGTTCGGGACAGGGATCCTACGAGCAGTACTTC. It is translated as CAGGGSGQGSYEQYF.

This clone is a singleton in its sample. The chain recombines TRBV2 with TRBJ1-5, with 8 bases fitting TRBD1. The V segment lost 3 bases and the J segment 2 bases; nucleotides outside the gene matches: 6. From germline, CDR1 is SNHLY and CDR2 FYNNEI. The CDR3 contains 16 residues. The CDR3 sequence is CASSERQGLGNQPQHF. DNA for the CDR3: TGTGCCAGCAGTGAGCGACAGGGGTTGGGCAATCAGCCCCAGCATTTT.

The rearrangement links TRBV19 to TRBJ2-2, with 7 bases lining up with TRBD1. From germline, CDR1 is LNHDA and CDR2 SQIVND (reference sequence). The CDR3 is 14 amino acids. With V trimmed by 11 bases and J by 0 bases, 6 bases remained unmatched. CDR3 loop: CAARTGPNTGELFF. Written as DNA, the CDR3 is TGTGCCGCCCGGACAGGACCGAACACCGGGGAGCTGTTTTTT.

The chain uses TRBV4-2 and TRBJ2-3; 11 bases fit TRBD2. The CDR3 contains 17 residues. V shed 1 base, J shed 5 bases, and the junction held 8 bases outside the gene matches. Germline V gives CDR1 LGHNA, CDR2 YNFKEQ. CDR3: CASSQALAGGPGDTQYF. In nucleotides, the CDR3 is TGTGCCAGCAGCCAAGCCTTAGCGGGGGGGCCTGGAGATACGCAGTATTTT.

J is TRBJ1-1 and V is TRBV7-6; a weak D match, TRBD1 (5 bases). The ends were cut back, 5 bases at V and 2 bases at J, with 9 bases in the middle. This CDR3 is built from 13 residues. Germline loops: CDR1 SGHVS, CDR2 FNYEAQ. The CDR3 spells CASSADSNTEAFF. In DNA, the CDR3 is TGTGCCAGCAGCGCCGACAGCAACACTGAAGCTTTCTTT.

V gene TRBV19 combines with J gene TRBJ1-5; weak D call: TRBD1 (6 bases). The CDR3 length is 15 residues. Germline V gene lookup returns CDR1 LNHDA and CDR2 SQIVND (reference sequence). The germline V and J ends were trimmed by 1 base and 11 bases, with 18 bases remaining between them. CDR3 region: CASSIGDTYSRAQHF. CDR3 DNA: TGTGCCAGTAGTATAGGGGACACCTATAGCAGGGCCCAGCATTTT.

The rearrangement joins TRBV2 to TRBJ1-2, with D possibly being TRBD1 (6 bases). Germline V gives CDR1 SNHLY, CDR2 FYNNEI. V was trimmed by 7 bases and J by 4 bases, leaving 16 bases between them. The CDR3 is 14 amino acids. DNA for the CDR3: TGTGCCAGCAACCAGGGGATGGGTGGCTATGGCTACACCTTC. Its protein is CASNQGMGGYGYTF.